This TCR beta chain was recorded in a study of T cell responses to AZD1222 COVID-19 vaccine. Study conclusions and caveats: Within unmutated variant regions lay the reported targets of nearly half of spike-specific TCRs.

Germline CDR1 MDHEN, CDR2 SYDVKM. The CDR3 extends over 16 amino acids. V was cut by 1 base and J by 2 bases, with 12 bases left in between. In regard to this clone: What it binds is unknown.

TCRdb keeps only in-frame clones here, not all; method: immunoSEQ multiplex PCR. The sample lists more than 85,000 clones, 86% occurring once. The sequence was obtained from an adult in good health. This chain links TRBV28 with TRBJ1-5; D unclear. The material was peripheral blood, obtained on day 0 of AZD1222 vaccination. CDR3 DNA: TGTGCCAGCAGTTTATATTCGGGAAATGGCAATCAGCCCCAGCATTTT. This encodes CASSLYSGNGNQPQHF.